This record concerns one T cell receptor beta chain sequence. This clone's antigen is unknown. Per-base qualities were not stored, and no clone one base away is much larger. The sample contains more than one DNA sequence encoding this CDR3. This entry comes from a study of blood T cell repertoires in COVID-19 (dated by TCRdb to the early 2020s). About the full investigation: Samples covering the acute and convalescent phases of COVID-19 were provided by collaborators in the United States, Italy and Spain. The samples were drawn from two sources: the first 160 participants of the ongoing ImmuneRACE study, and 1,254 subjects contributed by 6 global collaborators. The repertoires were released in a freely available public database intended as a resource for research on the immune response to SARS-CoV-2. The prospective study material was composed of cDNA or gDNA derived from T cells, B-cell-depleted T cells, or PBMCs. A de-identified subject ID, COVID-19 status, age in years and sex were almost always included in the sample metadata. Where HLA class I and class II types were available, the types were taken from metadata supplied by the sample provider, not from assay-based typing. Deeply sampled blood TCRbeta repertoires from subjects exposed to, actively infected with, or recovered from COVID-19 were included in the dataset. Summary of the overall study and its limitations: The quantity of clinical and demographic metadata differed by source and by participant and was supplied without curation.

The immunoSEQ Assay, a bias-controlled multiplex PCR, was used to amplify TCRbeta CDR3 regions from genomic DNA. As for how the authors treated the data: Nucleated cell counts per sample were estimated from amplification of reference gene primers within the assay. To quantify the absolute abundance of each unique TCRbeta CDR3 rearrangement, sequence reads were collapsed and filtered. Productive Simpson clonality was computed per sample as the square root of Simpson's diversity index over productive rearrangements. What TCRdb holds here is the immuneACCESS table cut down to in-frame rearrangements. Part of the clones is not present; checked against another copy, under half of the missing clones reflect an unresolved V gene, and the others are unexplained. The DNA gave D and trimming, while V, J and clone size come from that table. The sample data list 300,000 to 350,000 clones, and roughly nine tenths of these were observed just once. The top ten constitute 3% to 4.5% of the sample.

V was cut back by 5 bases and J by 3 bases, leaving a gap of 10 bases between them. The CDR3 spans 13 residues, from the cysteine through the phenylalanine. Only the CDR3 DNA stays, 39 bases, in frame from base 1. At one collaborating source in Seattle, patients were enrolled during active infection and were followed longitudinally through the course of disease. Collaborating institutions collected whole blood in K2EDTA tubes following their own protocols. Collaborator samples were shipped for TCRbeta analysis as frozen whole blood, isolated PBMCs, or DNA extracted from either sample type. The TCR comes from a woman in her sixties with COVID-19, enrolled during active disease. The chain is assembled from TRBV12-3 or TRBV12-4 and TRBJ1-2; no D segment can be confidently identified. Sample: peripheral blood. Here is the DNA: TGTGCCAGCAGTCCCGCCCGGGACTATGGCTACACCTTC. This sequence encodes CASSPARDYGYTF.